This TCR beta chain came from a study of T cells in Graves' hyperthyroidism and ophthalmopathy. Across the whole study: Initial diagnosis, before any treatment, was when peripheral blood was collected.

Authors of the study amplified TCR beta CDR3 regions from RNA transcripts. Carried out on the TCR CDR3, a first-round RT-PCR used the HTBI primer set. Each CDR3 protein gets one entry after TCRdb re-called the multiplex PCR reads with MiXCR. The sample records around 690,000 distinct CDR3 sequences, roughly a sixth being singletons. Study-wide results and caveats: The blood repertoire included most of the expanded thyroid clonotypes above 0.001. Before onset, by a median of around 6.1 months, the model predicted ophthalmopathy.

On this clonotype: The antigen is unknown.

Patients between 18 and 65 years old had hyperthyroidism, newly diagnosed and lasting under 2 months. The CDR3 covers 18 residues. With 3 bases clipped from V and 0 bases from J, the junction kept 6 bases outside the gene matches. Germline V gives CDR1 MNHNS, CDR2 SASEGT. This clonotype was obtained from a man aged 50 to 59 with Graves' hyperthyroidism. V is TRBV6-1 and J is TRBJ2-6; 9 nucleotides match TRBD2. The sequenced material came from blood. Written as DNA, the CDR3 is TGTGCCAGCAGTGAGCTAGCGGGACTTTTCTCTGGGGCCAACGTCCTGACTTTC. Protein sequence: CASSELAGLFSGANVLTF.